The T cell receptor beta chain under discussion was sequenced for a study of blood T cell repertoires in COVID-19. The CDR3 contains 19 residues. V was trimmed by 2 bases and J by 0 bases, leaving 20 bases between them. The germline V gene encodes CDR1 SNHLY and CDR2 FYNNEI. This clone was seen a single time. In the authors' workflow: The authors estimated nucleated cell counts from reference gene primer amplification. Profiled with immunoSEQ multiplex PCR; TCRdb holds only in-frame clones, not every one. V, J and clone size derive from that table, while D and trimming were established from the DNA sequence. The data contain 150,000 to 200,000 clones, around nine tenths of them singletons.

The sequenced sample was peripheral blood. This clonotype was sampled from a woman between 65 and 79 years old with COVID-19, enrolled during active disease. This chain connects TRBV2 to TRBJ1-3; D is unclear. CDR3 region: CASSELNRASISSGNTIYF. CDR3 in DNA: TGTGCCAGCAGTGAATTGAACAGAGCCTCCATCAGCTCTGGAAACACCATATATTTT.